This section outlines one T cell receptor beta chain sequence together with its context. This specimen comes from a study of graft-versus-host responses after intestinal transplantation. Study context: Induction with anti-thymocyte globulin, then tacrolimus and steroids for about 3 years, was given to all recipients.

The study, taken as a whole, reports: Individuals who had graft-donor T cell macrochimerism had allografts that showed high graft-versus-host to host-versus-graft clonal ratios.

The table came from immunoSEQ multiplex PCR; TCRdb's copy has only in-frame clones and leaves some out. The repertoire holds around 15,000 clones, with around 35% as singletons. This sequence was found in a human patient who received an intestinal transplant. The sample in question was alloreactive CD4+ T cells from a mixed lymphocyte reaction culture, obtained before intestinal transplant. The sample's subset: CFSE-low proliferating T cells sorted from approximately 6-day pre-transplant mixed lymphocyte reaction (GvH or HvG direction).

The CDR3 spells CASSRYRGANTEAFF. The CDR3 DNA is TGTGCCAGCAGCAGATACAGGGGGGCCAACACTGAAGCTTTCTTT. The rearrangement links TRBV5-6 to TRBJ1-1; 8 nucleotides agree with TRBD1. CDR3 length: 15 residues. Germline CDR1 SGHDT, CDR2 YYEEEE. The ends lost 4 bases at V and 2 bases at J; junction bases unmatched: 7.